This TCR beta chain came from a study of CDR3 diversity in severe acne. Germline V gene data show CDR1 as KGHDR and CDR2 as SFDVKD. Trimming removed 4 bases at V and 9 bases at J, with 12 bases between. The length of the CDR3 is 13 residues. Each CDR3 protein is one row after TCRdb ran MiXCR on the PCR reads. The table has 85,000 to 120,000 distinct CDR3 sequences, more than 45% seen once. The sequencing input was blood. The gene calls are TRBV24-1 and TRBJ1-5; D unclear. This sequence originates from a male donor with acne. The CDR3 protein is CATSDPPAGPQHF. CDR3 bases: TGTGCCACCAGTGACCCTCCGGCGGGGCCCCAGCATTTT.